The clone carrying this TCR beta chain was counted many times. What it binds is not known. The CDR3 extends over 15 amino acids. Germline V gene lookup returns CDR1 LGHNT and CDR2 FRNRAP. The germline V and J ends were trimmed by 6 bases and 0 bases, with 14 bases remaining between them. These data originate in a study of T cells in Graves' hyperthyroidism and ophthalmopathy. Study conclusions and caveats: Prediction of ophthalmopathy progression came a median around 6 months pre-onset.

RNA transcripts served as the template for amplifying TCR beta CDR3 regions. Initially, a first-round RT-PCR of the TCR CDR3 employed the HTBI primer set. TCRdb used MiXCR to reprocess the multiplex PCR reads, holding one entry per CDR3 protein. The profile covers 600,000 or so distinct CDR3 sequences, with 11% to 15% appearing a single time and roughly 7.7% taken by the ten largest. Input material: blood. The origin of this receptor is a woman aged 18-30 years with Graves' ophthalmopathy. The rearrangement joins TRBV12-5 to TRBJ1-1, with D uncertain. Here the CDR3 reads CASGNKDNLNTEAFF. The CDR3 region has the DNA TGTGCTAGTGGAAATAAAGACAATCTGAACACTGAAGCTTTCTTT.